The 16 T cell receptor beta chains below all came from one sample that was sequenced in a study of T-cell reconstitution after alpha-beta-depleted transplantation in children. Preparing the TCRbeta library involved the use of unique molecular identifiers. From the PCR reads, TCRdb called clonotypes with MiXCR, one entry per CDR3 protein. Here the sample spans roughly 670,000 distinct CDR3 sequences, roughly 13% being singletons. The material was PBMCs, obtained before TCRalphabeta/CD19-depleted stem cell transplant. The source is a girl aged 2-15 years with congenital amegakaryocytic thrombocytopenia, due to receive a stem cell transplant.

This clonotype was observed many times. The chain recombines TRBV5-1 with TRBJ1-2; 12 bases are shared with TRBD1. The CDR3 length is 14 residues. Trimming at V came to 7 bases and at J to 4 bases, leaving 5 bases not matched to a gene. The germline V gene has CDR1 SGHRS and CDR2 YFSETQ. CDR3 in amino acids: CASGEGQGAYGYTF. Written as DNA, the CDR3 is TGCGCCAGCGGTGAGGGACAGGGGGCCTATGGCTACACCTTC.

This clonotype came up many times. The V gene is TRBV29-1, the J gene TRBJ2-2, with D possibly being TRBD2 (5 bases). The CDR3 has 11 amino acids. Germline values: CDR1 SQVTM, CDR2 ANQGSEA. With 5 bases removed from V and 7 bases from J, the gap between germline ends came to 8 bases. The CDR3 region has the DNA TGCAGCGTTTCTGGAGGCGGGGAGCTGTTTTTT. Protein sequence: CSVSGGGELFF.

This clonotype was seen at least ten times. The chain employs TRBV29-1 and TRBJ1-1; D is unclear. V lost 6 bases and J lost 1, with 3 bases in between. Germline CDR1 reads SQVTM; CDR2 reads ANQGSEA. The CDR3 runs to 10 residues. Here the CDR3 reads CSVTNTEAFF. CDR3 in DNA: TGCAGCGTCACGAACACTGAAGCTTTCTTT.

This chain uses TRBV5-1 with TRBJ2-2, with no clear D. Germline V gene lookup returns CDR1 SGHRS and CDR2 YFSETQ. V was shortened by 0 bases and J by 0 bases, with 9 bases between the two germline ends. CDR3 size: 16 residues. The DNA of the CDR3 is TGCGCCAGCAGCTTGGATGGCGGAACGAACACCGGGGAGCTGTTTTTT. Protein product: CASSLDGGTNTGELFF.

Ten or more counts support this clonotype. The J gene is TRBJ1-6, the V gene TRBV7-3; D possibly corresponds to TRBD1 (5 bases). Germline V CDR1 and CDR2: SGHTA, FQGTGA. This CDR3 contains 15 residues. V lost 1 base and J 5 bases, leaving 9 bases between the germline ends. In DNA, the CDR3 is TGTGCCAGCAGCTTAAGGGGGTCCAATAATTCACCCCTCCACTTT. It encodes CASSLRGSNNSPLHF.

This chain links TRBV20-1 with TRBJ2-3; D is unclear. V was cut by 0 bases and J by 1 base, with 11 bases left in between. This CDR3 comprises 15 residues. Germline V gene data show CDR1 as DFQATT and CDR2 as SNEGSKA (reference sequence). The CDR3 DNA reads TGCAGTGCTAGAGATTCCTTAAAACGCACAGATACGCAGTATTTT. Translating it yields CSARDSLKRTDTQYF.

The sample holds a few counts of this clonotype. The rearrangement uses TRBV5-1 and TRBJ2-5; 8 nucleotides align to TRBD1. The CDR3 spans 15 residues. The junction had 6 bases not matched to a gene; V was cut back by 3 bases and J by 2 bases. Germline V gene sequence: CDR1 SGHRS, CDR2 YFSETQ. Written as DNA, the CDR3 is TGCGCCAGCAGCTCCCCAACAGGGGGTCAAGAGACCCAGTACTTC. This sequence encodes CASSSPTGGQETQYF. Drawing the rest from reference TRBV5-1 and TRBJ2-5, the complete variable domain is KAGVTQTPRYLIKTRGQQVTLSCSPISGHRSVSWYQQTPGQGLQFLFEYFSETQRNKGNFPGRFSGRQFSNSRSEMNVSTLELGDSALYLCASSSPTGGQETQYFGPGTRLLVL.

The chain carries TRBV11-2 and TRBJ2-2; 7 positions agree with TRBD1. Germline V gives CDR1 SGHAT, CDR2 FQNNGV. The CDR3 has 15 residues. With V trimmed by 5 bases and J by 1 base, 4 bases remained unmatched. The CDR3 DNA reads TGTGCCAGCAGCGGAAGGGACAGGAACACCGGGGAGCTGTTTTTT. Protein product: CASSGRDRNTGELFF.

The genes are TRBV7-9 and TRBJ2-1; D possibly corresponds to TRBD1 (5 bases). V gave up 4 bases and J gave up 12 bases, with 10 bases separating them. The CDR3 consists of 11 residues. Germline V lookup: CDR1 SEHNR, CDR2 FQNEAQ (reference sequence). CDR3 sequence (DNA): TGTGCCAGCAGCTCCGACAGTACGCAGTTCTTC. It is translated as CASSSDSTQFF.

This clonotype was detected many times. The rearrangement uses TRBV20-1 and TRBJ2-7; D remains unclear. Trimming pared 0 bases from V and 2 bases from J, leaving 5 bases between. Germline assignment: CDR1 DFQATT and CDR2 SNEGSKA (reference sequence). The CDR3 has 12 residues. CDR3 protein: CSARDFTYEQYF. CDR3 nucleotide sequence: TGCAGTGCTAGAGATTTCACCTACGAGCAGTACTTC.

This chain links TRBV6-6 with TRBJ1-5; D gene uncertain. CDR3 length equals 13 residues. CDR1 MNHNY and CDR2 SVGAGI come from the germline V gene (reference sequence). With 4 bases removed from V and 6 bases from J, the gap between germline ends came to 10 bases. The CDR3 DNA is TGTGCCAGCAGTTCTCGACAAAGTCAGCCCCAGCATTTT. This gives the protein CASSSRQSQPQHF.

The sample holds a few counts of this clonotype. V gene TRBV7-8 combines with J gene TRBJ2-3, with TRBD2 matching 8 bases. The CDR3 is made up of 16 amino acids. Germline values: CDR1 SGHVS, CDR2 FQNEAQ. V gave up 2 bases and J gave up 4 bases; unmatched junction bases: 8. DNA of the CDR3: TGTGCCAGCAGCTTATCACTTAGCGGGATTGCAGATACGCAGTATTTT. This codes for CASSLSLSGIADTQYF.

The chain is built from TRBV4-1 and TRBJ2-7; 7 bases match TRBD1. Germline CDR1 and CDR2: MGHRA and YSYEKL. V lost 2 bases to trimming and J lost 3 bases; unmatched junction nucleotides: 10. The CDR3 covers 16 residues. The CDR3 is CASSQPTGTESYEQYF. DNA of the CDR3: TGCGCCAGCAGCCAACCTACCGGGACAGAGAGCTACGAGCAGTACTTC.

This clonotype was seen many times. This CDR3 reads CATSDLEGSPNQPQHF. The CDR3 DNA reads TGTGCCACCAGTGATTTGGAGGGGTCCCCGAATCAGCCCCAGCATTTT. The chain uses TRBV24-1 and TRBJ1-5; the D gene is possibly TRBD1 (5 bases). V lost 0 bases and J lost 4, with 12 bases in between. The CDR3 consists of 16 residues. In germline, CDR1 is KGHDR, CDR2 SFDVKD.

The chain is built from TRBV29-1 and TRBJ2-1; 13 nucleotides agree with TRBD2. The germline gives CDR1 SQVTM, CDR2 ANQGSEA. There are 15 residues in the CDR3. The V gene end was trimmed by 6 bases and the J gene end by 6 bases; junction bases not matched to a gene: 8. Here the CDR3 DNA reads TGCAGCGTAGGACCGAGACTAGCGGGAGGCAATGAGCAGTTCTTC. This gives the protein CSVGPRLAGGNEQFF.

This clonotype was recorded many times. The J gene is TRBJ1-1, the V gene TRBV29-1; 8 bases are a match to TRBD1. V shed 7 bases and J 7 bases; nucleotides not matched to a gene: 8. This CDR3 has 12 residues. Germline V gene data show CDR1 as SQVTM and CDR2 as ANQGSEA. The CDR3 region has the DNA TGCAGCGGGCAAGGACAGGGCCTTGAAGCTTTCTTT. It specifies CSGQGQGLEAFF.